This T cell receptor (beta chain) originates from a study of OX40 agonist ivuxolimab in advanced cancers. About the study: Patient treatment consisted of intravenous ivuxolimab administration every 2 weeks at 0.01 to 10 mg/kg.

Germline CDR1 and CDR2: MNHNS and SASEGT. The CDR3 runs to 14 residues. The V end was cut by 10 bases, the J end by 1 base, with 16 bases between. Data came from immunoSEQ multiplex PCR; TCRdb stores just in-frame clones and leaves some out. Here the sample spans approximately 50,000 clones, approximately 88% being singletons. The gene calls are TRBV6-1 and TRBJ1-2; the D gene is possibly TRBD1 (5 bases). This TCR was recovered from an adult with an advanced solid tumor such as melanoma, head and neck, liver or kidney cancer. This specimen consisted of CD4+ or CD8+ T cells sorted from blood, obtained in a trial of the OX40 agonist ivuxolimab. DNA for the CDR3: TGTGCCACCGAACAGGACACTAATAACTATGGCTACACCTTC. Its translation is CATEQDTNNYGYTF.